What follows are 13 T cell receptor beta chains derived from one specimen sequenced in a study of PD-L1 blockade in urothelial cancer. Sequenced by immunoSEQ multiplex PCR; TCRdb stores in-frame clones only, minus some. The top ten clones hold about 15% of a sample with about 72,000 clones, around 88% of them seen once. Time point of the sample: pretreatment peripheral blood. Sequenced here: PBMCs, sampled around atezolizumab (anti-PD-L1) treatment. These receptors all come from a man aged 55 to 70 with urothelial cancer.

The chain employs TRBV11-1 and TRBJ1-1; the D gene is possibly TRBD1 (5 bases). V was clipped by 5 bases and J by 4 bases, with 17 bases between them. The germline V gene encodes CDR1 SGHAT and CDR2 FQDESV (reference sequence). The CDR3 is made up of 15 amino acids. The CDR3 spells CASSPPRQMATEAFF. CDR3 sequence (DNA): TGTGCCAGCAGCCCCCCCCGACAGATGGCCACTGAAGCTTTCTTT.

This clone was seen a few times. The chain couples TRBV9 to TRBJ2-2; unclear D gene. Between the trimmed V and J ends, which lost 0 bases and 4 bases, there was a span of 7 bases. CDR3 length equals 14 residues. CDR1 SGDLS and CDR2 YYNGEE come from the germline V gene. CDR3 sequence: CASSVAAGTGELFF. In DNA form, the CDR3 reads TGTGCCAGCAGCGTAGCAGCAGGCACCGGGGAGCTGTTTTTT.

This chain joins TRBV27 and TRBJ2-3, with D perhaps TRBD2 (5 bases). Trimming stripped 6 bases from V and 8 bases from J, with 21 bases between. Germline values: CDR1 MNHEY, CDR2 SMNVEV (reference sequence). The CDR3 loop spans 15 amino acids. The CDR3 protein is CASRAPGSLLGTQYF. The DNA for the CDR3 is TGTGCCAGCAGGGCCCCGGGATCCCTGCTTGGTACGCAGTATTTT.

The rearrangement uses TRBV30 and TRBJ2-7, with D possibly matching TRBD1 (6 bases). In germline, CDR1 is GTSNPN, CDR2 SVGIG (reference sequence). Deletions cut 4 bases from V and 2 bases from J, with 21 bases between. This CDR3 contains 16 residues. CDR3 coding DNA: TGTGCCTGGACCGCGCCCGGACAGCCAAGGCCCTACGAGCAGTACTTC. This gives the protein CAWTAPGQPRPYEQYF.

The V and J genes are TRBV2 and TRBJ2-6; maybe TRBD2 (6 bases). Germline CDR1 and CDR2: SNHLY and FYNNEI. The CDR3 contains 17 residues. Deletions cut 6 bases from V and 3 bases from J, with 18 bases between. The CDR3 loop reads CASSEWGRRSGANVLTF. The CDR3 DNA reads TGTGCCAGCAGCGAGTGGGGGAGGAGAAGTGGGGCCAACGTCCTGACTTTC.

The chain couples TRBV9 to TRBJ2-5; 9 bases are a match to TRBD2. There are 17 residues in the CDR3. Germline-derived CDR1 and CDR2 are SGDLS and YYNGEE. J gave up 3 bases and V 3 bases, and 12 bases lay outside the gene matches. In nucleotides, the CDR3 is TGTGCCAGCAGCGCGGGACTAGCCCCTACGGGCAAAGAGACCCAGTACTTC. This translates into CASSAGLAPTGKETQYF.

On this clone: The sample contains more than one DNA sequence encoding this CDR3. The rearrangement uses TRBV6-5 and TRBJ1-1, with 8 bases identical to TRBD1. There are 11 residues in the CDR3. Per the germline V gene, CDR1 is MNHEY and CDR2 is SVGAGI. V lost 8 bases and J lost 14; bases outside the gene matches: 10. The CDR3 nucleotides read TGTGCCAGCCGCGCGGGGGACAGGCCGTTCTTT. It yields the protein CASRAGDRPFF.

The V and J genes are TRBV28 and TRBJ1-2, with 8 bases fitting TRBD1. Germline-derived CDR1 and CDR2 are MDHEN and SYDVKM. Unmatched junction bases numbered 10, after V lost 2 bases and J lost 5 bases. This CDR3 has 16 residues. CDR3 nucleotides: TGTGCCAGCAGTTTACATACGACAGGGGTACGATATGGCTACACCTTC. It codes for CASSLHTTGVRYGYTF.

This clone has more than one count but fewer than ten. J is TRBJ2-7 and V is TRBV2, with 8 bases fitting TRBD1. The CDR3 contains 13 residues. Germline CDR1 reads SNHLY; CDR2 reads FYNNEI. The V segment lost 6 bases and the J segment 3 bases; nucleotides outside the gene matches: 4. CDR3 sequence (DNA): TGTGCCAGCAGCTGGACAGGGCGCTACGAGCAGTACTTC. This translates into CASSWTGRYEQYF.

The rearrangement uses TRBV7-8 and TRBJ1-2, with D maybe TRBD1 (5 bases). The V and J ends lost 1 base and 0 bases respectively, with 12 bases between them. The CDR3 is 16 amino acids. Germline V gene sequence: CDR1 SGHVS, CDR2 FQNEAQ. The CDR3 protein is CASSLVSGISNYGYTF. CDR3 DNA sequence: TGTGCCAGCAGCTTAGTGTCAGGGATTTCTAACTATGGCTACACCTTC.

The chain has TRBV2 and TRBJ2-7; possibly TRBD1 for D (5 bases). V lost 2 bases to trimming and J lost 2 bases, with 16 bases between them. The CDR3 loop spans 16 amino acids. CDR1 is SNHLY and CDR2 is FYNNEI in the germline V gene. The CDR3 region has the DNA TGTGCCAGCAGTGAACTTCAGGGATTGGGAACCTACGAGCAGTACTTC. This gives the protein CASSELQGLGTYEQYF.

The rearrangement uses TRBV18 and TRBJ2-1; TRBD2 aligns across 8 bases. Germline trimming cut 3 bases from V and 2 bases from J; bases unmatched to any gene: 9. The CDR3 totals 17 residues. Germline CDR1 reads KGHSH; CDR2 reads LQKENI. The CDR3 DNA reads as TGTGCCAGCTCACCCTACCTTCTTAGCGGGACCTACAATGAGCAGTTCTTC. Amino acid sequence: CASSPYLLSGTYNEQFF.

V and J are TRBV9 and TRBJ2-5; D gene uncertain. This CDR3 region has 15 residues. Germline V gene lookup returns CDR1 SGDLS and CDR2 YYNGEE. V was cut by 0 bases and J by 0 bases, with 9 bases left in between. CDR3 nucleotide sequence: TGTGCCAGCAGCGTAGACGCACAGTACCAAGAGACCCAGTACTTC. Translation: CASSVDAQYQETQYF.